A selection of T cell receptor beta chains follows, all from one sample in a study of cytomegalovirus exposure and HLA in healthy donors. The table came from immunoSEQ multiplex PCR; TCRdb's copy has only in-frame clones and leaves some out. The sample lists about 120,000 clones, roughly 82% occurring once. The sample was PBMCs. The receptors come from a woman in her forties in good health and CMV-seropositive. The CDR3 runs from the conserved cysteine through the conserved F or W. D genes are given only for firm matches. Rows may omit the clone size; those that give it use once, few, many or a size class.

cdr3_length j_call d_call clone_size v_call cdr3_aa cdr3_nt
15 TRBJ1-5 - few TRBV6-1 CASSEPNLRGQPQHF TGTGCCAGCAGTGAACCCAACCTCCGGGGTCAGCCCCAGCATTTT
13 TRBJ1-4 - - TRBV15 CATRKTGSEKLFF TGTGCCACCCGAAAGACAGGCAGTGAAAAACTGTTTTTT
13 TRBJ1-1 - - TRBV28 CASSLSRVQEAFF TGTGCCAGCAGCCTCTCCAGGGTTCAAGAAGCTTTCTTT
17 TRBJ1-5 - once TRBV18 CASSLNRERSGNQPQHF TGTGCCAGCTCACTTAACAGGGAACGGAGTGGCAATCAGCCCCAGCATTTT
12 TRBJ2-3 TRBD2 - TRBV10-1 CASSDSPGLKYF TGCGCCAGCAGTGACTCTCCGGGACTAAAATATTTT
14 TRBJ1-1 TRBD1 - TRBV5-1 CASSRGQGNTEAFF TGCGCCAGCAGCCGGGGACAGGGGAACACTGAAGCTTTCTTT
16 TRBJ2-3 - - TRBV5-1 CASSLESGLSTDTQYF TGCGCCAGCAGCCTGGAATCGGGACTTAGCACAGATACGCAGTATTTT
13 TRBJ1-1 TRBD1 few TRBV2 CASNEQGATEAFF TGTGCCAGCAACGAACAGGGGGCTACTGAAGCTTTCTTT
14 TRBJ2-7 TRBD1 - TRBV4-3 CASSMDRGGYEQYF TGCGCCAGCAGCATGGACAGGGGCGGCTACGAGCAGTACTTC
16 TRBJ2-7 TRBD2 - TRBV7-9 CASSLVLGLAAYEQYF TGTGCCAGCAGCTTAGTTCTGGGACTAGCGGCCTACGAGCAGTACTTC
18 TRBJ1-2 TRBD1 - TRBV12-5 CASGLVRRQGLANYGYTF TGTGCTAGTGGTTTGGTACGCCGACAGGGACTAGCTAACTATGGCTACACCTTC
12 TRBJ2-5 - - TRBV2 CASREGVGTQYF TGTGCCAGCAGAGAGGGAGTAGGGACCCAGTACTTC
16 TRBJ2-4 TRBD2 - TRBV19 CASAREASGRAGIQYF TGTGCCAGTGCTAGGGAGGCTAGCGGGAGGGCCGGCATTCAGTACTTC
15 TRBJ2-3 TRBD2 - TRBV7-9 CASSSSGGPTDTQYF TGTGCCAGCAGCTCTAGCGGGGGCCCTACAGATACGCAGTATTTT
17 TRBJ2-1 - - TRBV7-2 CASSLAPGDTSYNEQFF TGTGCCAGCAGCTTAGCGCCTGGGGACACTTCTTACAATGAGCAGTTCTTC
16 TRBJ2-7 TRBD1 few TRBV7-6 CASSPLGGQGADEQYF TGTGCCAGCAGCCCCCTGGGTGGTCAGGGGGCGGACGAGCAGTACTTC
14 TRBJ1-2 - - TRBV5-1 CASSLGGPYYGYTF TGCGCCAGCAGCTTGGGGGGGCCCTACTATGGCTACACCTTC
13 TRBJ1-5 - few TRBV11-1 CASSLAPEQPQHF TGTGCCAGCAGCTTAGCGCCGGAGCAGCCCCAGCATTTT